The source of this TCR beta chain is a study of early T cells in non-severe SARS-CoV-2 infection. From the 5' RACE reads, TCRdb called clonotypes with MiXCR, one entry per CDR3 protein. The sample comprises some 89,000 distinct CDR3 sequences, approximately 10% of which are singletons, and approximately 4.7% rests with the top ten. V trimming: 5 bases; J trimming: 4 bases; junction bases outside the gene matches: 2. CDR3 length: 14 residues. CDR1 DFQATT and CDR2 SNEGSKA come from the germline V gene (reference sequence). The V call is TRBV20-1, the J call TRBJ2-3, with 14 nucleotides matching TRBD2. This clonotype originated in an adult who was a healthcare worker with PCR-confirmed SARS-CoV-2 infection or an uninfected control (not recorded which). The sequencing here drew on whole blood, taken at baseline. The DNA for the CDR3 is TGCAGTGCTTTGACTAGCGGGAGGGCAGATACGCAGTATTTT. The encoded protein is CSALTSGRADTQYF.